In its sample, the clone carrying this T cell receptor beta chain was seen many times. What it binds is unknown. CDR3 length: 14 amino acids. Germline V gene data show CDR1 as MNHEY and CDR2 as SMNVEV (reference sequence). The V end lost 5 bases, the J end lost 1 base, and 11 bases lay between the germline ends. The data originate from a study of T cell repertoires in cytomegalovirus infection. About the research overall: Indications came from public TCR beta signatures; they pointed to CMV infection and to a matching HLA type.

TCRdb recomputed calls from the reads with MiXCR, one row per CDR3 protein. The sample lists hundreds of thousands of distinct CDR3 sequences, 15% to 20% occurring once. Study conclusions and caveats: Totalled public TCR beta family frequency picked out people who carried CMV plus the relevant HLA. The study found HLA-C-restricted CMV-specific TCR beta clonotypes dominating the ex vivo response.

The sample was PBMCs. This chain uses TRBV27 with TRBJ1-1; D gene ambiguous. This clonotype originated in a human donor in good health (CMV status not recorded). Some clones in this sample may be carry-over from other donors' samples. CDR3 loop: CASSPWTENTEAFF. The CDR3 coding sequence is TGTGCCAGCAGTCCCTGGACGGAGAACACTGAAGCTTTCTTT.